This T cell receptor (beta chain) was captured in a study of control samples from healthy donors and cancer patients. Repertoires were generated with immunoSEQ multiplex PCR, while TCRdb's copy carries only in-frame clones and drops some. The sample has about 75,000 clones, 84% seen once; the top ten hold around 16%. The trim removed 8 bases at V and 6 bases at J, leaving 8 bases unmatched. The CDR3 contains 13 residues. CDR1 is MNHEY and CDR2 is SMNVEV in the germline V gene (reference sequence). This rearrangement joins TRBV27 to TRBJ2-5; 8 positions match TRBD2. The sequenced sample was blood. The source is a man aged 45-65 years in good health. The CDR3 DNA sequence: TGTGCCAGCGGTTGGCAGCGGGAGAAGACCCAGTACTTC. Its translation is CASGWQREKTQYF.